This T cell receptor beta chain is drawn from a study of tissue T cells after allogeneic stem cell transplantation. Whole-study findings and limits: Tissue-detected TCR repertoire was only partly captured by blood and spleen T cells. Anatomically similar tissues had similar TCR repertoires within each patient.

The CDR3 length is 14 residues. J gave up 6 bases and V 5 bases, and 6 bases lay outside the gene matches. Looked up from germline, CDR1 is LGHDT and CDR2 is YNNKQL (reference sequence). Repertoires were generated with immunoSEQ multiplex PCR, while TCRdb's copy carries only in-frame clones and drops some. The table has over 7,000 clones, about a third seen once; the top ten hold roughly 3%. On this clone: Its specificity is not known. The gene names here belong to mouse. The read is 1 residue too short to cover the CDR3 end, so that end is filled in from the germline J gene.

The time point denotes: mouse harvest day 14 after allogeneic transplant. Tail vein injection delivered 10^7 T-cell-depleted bone marrow cells and 10^6 splenic CD5+ T cells. Mice had MHC-mismatched B6 into BALB/c GVHD, sampled day 7 or 14. This sequence originates from a female BALB/c mouse given C57BL/6 T cells with graft-versus-host disease after an allogeneic hematopoietic cell transplant. The specimen was skin. J is TRBJ2-5 and V is TRBV4, with TRBD1 matching 9 bases. The covered CDR3 bases are TGTGCCAGCAGCGCCTGGGACAGGGAGGACACCCAGTAC. Amino acid sequence: CASSAWDREDTQY. In full, the CDR3 is CASSAWDREDTQYF.